This T cell receptor (beta chain) was found in a study of T cell repertoires in aging, cancer and after chemotherapy. General study findings and limits: Untreated cancer patients had significantly lower blood TCR diversity than age-matched healthy donors.

CDR1 and CDR2 (germline): SGHAT, FQNNGV. The CDR3 sequence is 15 residues long. V shed 7 bases and J shed 5 bases, with 20 bases lying between them. Remarks on this clonotype: Its antigen is as yet unknown.

Rearranged V-D-J TRB sequences were amplified with a mixed TRB-A/B primer pool. Each CDR3 protein is one row after TCRdb ran MiXCR on the multiplex PCR reads. The sample shows some 5,100 distinct CDR3 sequences, about 40% of them seen only once. TCR beta rearrangements were amplified from peripheral blood genomic DNA. Sequenced material: blood. The chain uses TRBV11-2 and TRBJ2-5; D is perhaps TRBD1 (6 bases). The sequence was obtained from a human donor with a blood cancer. Written as DNA, the CDR3 is TGTGCCAGCATGAATAGGGACAAACCAGCGGAGACCCAGTACTTC. Its protein product is CASMNRDKPAETQYF.